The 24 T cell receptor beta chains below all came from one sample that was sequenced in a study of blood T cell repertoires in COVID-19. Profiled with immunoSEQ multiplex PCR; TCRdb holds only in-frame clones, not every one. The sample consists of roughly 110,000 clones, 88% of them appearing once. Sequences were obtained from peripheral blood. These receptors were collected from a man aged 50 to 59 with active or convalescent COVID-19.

CDR3 amino acids: CASAGLEGTEAFF. CDR3 nucleotides: TGTGCCTCAGCAGGGCTAGAAGGGACTGAAGCTTTCTTT. This chain links TRBV28 with TRBJ1-1; possible D gene TRBD1, 5 bases. CDR1 and CDR2 from the germline V gene are MDHEN and SYDVKM. The CDR3 is 13 residues long. V was pared by 11 bases and J by 5 bases, with 18 bases between.

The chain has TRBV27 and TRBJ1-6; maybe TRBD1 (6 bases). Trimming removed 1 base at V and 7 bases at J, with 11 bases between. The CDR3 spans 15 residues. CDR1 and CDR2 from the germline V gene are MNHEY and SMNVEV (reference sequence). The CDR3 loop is CASSLWTEKNSPLHF. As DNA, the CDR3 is TGTGCCAGCAGTTTATGGACAGAAAAGAATTCACCCCTCCACTTT.

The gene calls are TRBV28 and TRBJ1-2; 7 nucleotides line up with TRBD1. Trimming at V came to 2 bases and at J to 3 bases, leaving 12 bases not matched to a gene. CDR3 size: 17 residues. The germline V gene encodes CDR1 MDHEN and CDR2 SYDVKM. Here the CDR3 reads CASSLGGTAPDDYGYTF. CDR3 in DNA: TGTGCCAGCAGTTTAGGGGGGACAGCTCCGGACGACTATGGCTACACCTTC.

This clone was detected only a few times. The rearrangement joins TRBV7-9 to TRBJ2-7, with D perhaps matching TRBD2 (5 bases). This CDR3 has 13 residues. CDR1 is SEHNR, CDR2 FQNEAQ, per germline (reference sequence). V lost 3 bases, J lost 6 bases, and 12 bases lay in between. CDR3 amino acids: CASSFEGRSEQYF. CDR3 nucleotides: TGTGCCAGCAGCTTTGAGGGAAGGAGCGAGCAGTACTTC.

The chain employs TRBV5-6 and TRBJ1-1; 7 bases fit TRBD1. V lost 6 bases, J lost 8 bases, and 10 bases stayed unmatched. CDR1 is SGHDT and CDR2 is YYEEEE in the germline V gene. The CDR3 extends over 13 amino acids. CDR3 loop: CASNPRRGLEAFF. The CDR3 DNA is TGTGCCAGCAACCCGAGAAGGGGGCTGGAAGCTTTCTTT.

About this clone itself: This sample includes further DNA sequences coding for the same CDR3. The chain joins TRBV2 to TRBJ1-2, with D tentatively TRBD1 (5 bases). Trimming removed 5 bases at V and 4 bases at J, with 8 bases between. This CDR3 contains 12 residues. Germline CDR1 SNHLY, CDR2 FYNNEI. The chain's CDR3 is CASSQDSYGYTF. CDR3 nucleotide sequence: TGTGCCAGCAGTCAAGACAGCTATGGCTACACCTTC.

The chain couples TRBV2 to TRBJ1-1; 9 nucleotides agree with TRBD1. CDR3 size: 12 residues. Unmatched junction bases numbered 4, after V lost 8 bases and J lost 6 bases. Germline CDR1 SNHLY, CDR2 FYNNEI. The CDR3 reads CASGDREAEAFF. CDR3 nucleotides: TGTGCCAGCGGGGACAGGGAGGCTGAAGCTTTCTTT.

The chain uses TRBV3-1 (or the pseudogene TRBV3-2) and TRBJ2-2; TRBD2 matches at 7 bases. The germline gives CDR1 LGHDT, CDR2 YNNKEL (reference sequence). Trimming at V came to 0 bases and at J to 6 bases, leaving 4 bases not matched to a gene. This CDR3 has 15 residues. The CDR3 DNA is TGTGCCAGCAGCCAAGATTTCGCGGGGGCCGGGGAGCTGTTTTTT. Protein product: CASSQDFAGAGELFF.

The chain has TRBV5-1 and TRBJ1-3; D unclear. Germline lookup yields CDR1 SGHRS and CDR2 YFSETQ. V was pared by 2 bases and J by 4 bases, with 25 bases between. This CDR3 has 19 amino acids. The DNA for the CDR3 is TGCGCCAGCAGCTTCACAGACGAAGCCCTACCCTCTAAGGGAAACACCATATATTTT. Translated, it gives CASSFTDEALPSKGNTIYF.

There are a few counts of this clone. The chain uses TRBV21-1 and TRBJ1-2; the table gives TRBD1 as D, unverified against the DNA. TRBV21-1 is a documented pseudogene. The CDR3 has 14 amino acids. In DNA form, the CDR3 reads TGTGCCAGCAGCAAAGCGGGCAGGGACTATGGCTACACCTTC. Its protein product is CASSKAGRDYGYTF.

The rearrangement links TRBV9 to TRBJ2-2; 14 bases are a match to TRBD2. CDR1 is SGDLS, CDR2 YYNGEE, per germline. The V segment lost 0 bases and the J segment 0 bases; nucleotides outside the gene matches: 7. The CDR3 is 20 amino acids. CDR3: CASSVESGLAGGANTGELFF. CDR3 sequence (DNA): TGTGCCAGCAGCGTAGAGTCCGGACTAGCGGGAGGCGCGAACACCGGGGAGCTGTTTTTT.

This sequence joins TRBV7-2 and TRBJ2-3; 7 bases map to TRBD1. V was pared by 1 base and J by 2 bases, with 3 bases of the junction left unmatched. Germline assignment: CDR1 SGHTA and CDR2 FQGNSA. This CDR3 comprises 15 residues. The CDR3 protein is CASSLDRGPTDTQYF. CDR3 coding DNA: TGTGCCAGCAGCTTAGACAGGGGCCCCACAGATACGCAGTATTTT.

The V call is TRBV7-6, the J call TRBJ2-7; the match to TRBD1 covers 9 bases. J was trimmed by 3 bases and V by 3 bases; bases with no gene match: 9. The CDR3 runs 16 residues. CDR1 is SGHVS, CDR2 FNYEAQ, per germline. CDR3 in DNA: TGTGCCAGCAGCTTGAATCCGGGACAGGGAGGCTACGAGCAGTACTTC. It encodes CASSLNPGQGGYEQYF.

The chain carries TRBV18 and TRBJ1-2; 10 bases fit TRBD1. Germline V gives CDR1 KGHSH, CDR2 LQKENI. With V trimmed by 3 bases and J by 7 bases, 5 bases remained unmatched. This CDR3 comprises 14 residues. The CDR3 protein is CASSPGQGMFGYTF. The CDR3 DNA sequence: TGTGCCAGCTCACCGGGACAGGGGATGTTTGGCTACACCTTC.

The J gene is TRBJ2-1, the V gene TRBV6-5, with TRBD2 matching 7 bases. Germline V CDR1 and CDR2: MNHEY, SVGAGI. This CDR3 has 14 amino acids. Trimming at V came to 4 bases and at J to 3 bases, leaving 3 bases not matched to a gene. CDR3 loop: CASSLGGDYNEQFF. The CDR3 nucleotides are TGTGCCAGCAGTTTGGGAGGGGACTACAATGAGCAGTTCTTC.

The CDR3 here is CASSARDRYSNQPQHF. In DNA form, the CDR3 reads TGTGCCAGCAGTGCCCGGGACAGGTATAGCAATCAGCCCCAGCATTTT. V and J are TRBV6-1 and TRBJ1-5, with TRBD1 matching 8 bases. The CDR3 is 16 amino acids. V was pared by 4 bases and J by 0 bases, with 5 bases of the junction left unmatched. Germline V gene data show CDR1 as MNHNS and CDR2 as SASEGT.

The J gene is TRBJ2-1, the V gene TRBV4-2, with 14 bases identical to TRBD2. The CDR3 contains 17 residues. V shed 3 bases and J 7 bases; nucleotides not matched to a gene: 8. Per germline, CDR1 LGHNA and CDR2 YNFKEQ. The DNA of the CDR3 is TGTGCCAGCAGCCAGAGACTAGCGGGAGGGCCACTTAATGAGCAGTTCTTC. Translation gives CASSQRLAGGPLNEQFF.

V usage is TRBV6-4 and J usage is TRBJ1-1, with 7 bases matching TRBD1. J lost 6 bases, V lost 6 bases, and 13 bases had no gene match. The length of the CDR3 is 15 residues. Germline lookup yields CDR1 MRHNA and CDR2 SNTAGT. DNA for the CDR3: TGTGCCAGCAGGGTACAGGGGAATTCGGGGGCTGAAGCTTTCTTT. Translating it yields CASRVQGNSGAEAFF.

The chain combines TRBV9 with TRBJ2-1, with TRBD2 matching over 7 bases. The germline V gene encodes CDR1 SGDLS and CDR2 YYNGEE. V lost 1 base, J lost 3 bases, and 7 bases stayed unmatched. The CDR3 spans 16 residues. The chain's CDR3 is CASSVTLAENYNEQFF. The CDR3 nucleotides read TGTGCCAGCAGCGTAACCCTAGCGGAAAACTACAATGAGCAGTTCTTC.

The CDR3 region has the DNA TGCGCCAGCAGGCCGGGACCCCGGGGGACTGAAGCTTTCTTT. This gives the protein CASRPGPRGTEAFF. The rearrangement joins TRBV5-1 to TRBJ1-1; D perhaps matches TRBD1 (5 bases). V shed 5 bases and J shed 5 bases, with 16 bases lying between them. This CDR3 is 14 amino acids long. CDR1 SGHRS and CDR2 YFSETQ come from the germline V gene.

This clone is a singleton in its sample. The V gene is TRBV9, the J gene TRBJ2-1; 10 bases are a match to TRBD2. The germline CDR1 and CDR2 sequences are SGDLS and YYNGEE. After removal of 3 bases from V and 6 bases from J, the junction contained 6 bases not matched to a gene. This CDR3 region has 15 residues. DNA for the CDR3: TGTGCCAGCAGCGCCAAACTAGCGGGGAGCAATGAGCAGTTCTTC. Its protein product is CASSAKLAGSNEQFF.

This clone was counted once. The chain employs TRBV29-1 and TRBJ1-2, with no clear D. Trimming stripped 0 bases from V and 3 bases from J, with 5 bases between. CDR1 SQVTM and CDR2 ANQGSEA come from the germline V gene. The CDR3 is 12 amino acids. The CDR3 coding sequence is TGCAGCGTTGAAGAAGCGGACTATGGCTACACCTTC. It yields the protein CSVEEADYGYTF. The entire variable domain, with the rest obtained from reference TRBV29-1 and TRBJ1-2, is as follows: SAVISQKPSRDICQRGTSLTIQCQVDSQVTMMFWYRQQPGQSLTLIATANQGSEATYESGFVIDKFPISRPNLTFSTLTVSNMSPEDSSIYLCSVEEADYGYTFGSGTRLTVV.

The CDR3 sequence: CASSLYRDTDTQYF. The DNA of the CDR3 is TGTGCCAGCAGTTTATATCGGGACACAGATACGCAGTATTTT. The chain is built from TRBV27 and TRBJ2-3; D possibly corresponds to TRBD2 (5 bases). CDR1 and CDR2 from the germline V gene are MNHEY and SMNVEV (reference sequence). The CDR3 covers 14 residues. Trimming stripped 1 base from V and 2 bases from J, with 7 bases between.

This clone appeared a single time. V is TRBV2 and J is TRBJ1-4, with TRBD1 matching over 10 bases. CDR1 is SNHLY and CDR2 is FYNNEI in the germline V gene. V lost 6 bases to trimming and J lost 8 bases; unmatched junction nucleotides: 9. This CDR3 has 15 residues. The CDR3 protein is CASSARQGAREKLFF. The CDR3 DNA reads TGTGCCAGCAGCGCCAGACAGGGGGCGCGAGAAAAACTGTTTTTT.